The source of this T cell receptor beta chain is a study of cytomegalovirus exposure and HLA in healthy donors. PCR amplification relied on 60 Vbeta primers (plus 13 Jbeta primers). The table came from immunoSEQ multiplex PCR; TCRdb's copy has only in-frame clones and leaves some out. The table includes hundreds of thousands of clones, around 80% detected once. General study findings and limits: For most TCR beta V segments, an earlier analysis put the productive rate at about 87% or about 30% of the time. The classifier was said to identify cytomegalovirus status with high specificity and sensitivity. Looking again later, the authors saw that most CMV-associated TCR beta chains seemed HLA-restricted.

With regard to this clone: The antigen remains undetermined.

CDR1 is GTSNPN and CDR2 is SVGIG in the germline V gene (reference sequence). V was clipped by 0 bases and J by 0 bases, with 6 bases between them. The length of the CDR3 is 14 residues. The genes are TRBV30 and TRBJ1-3; D remains ambiguous. Specimen: PBMCs. This TCR was recovered from a man younger than 35 in good health and CMV-seronegative. The CDR3 loop reads CAWSVGRSGNTIYF. The DNA of the CDR3 is TGTGCCTGGAGTGTTGGGCGCTCTGGAAACACCATATATTTT.